This TCR beta chain was sequenced in a study of spatial heterogeneity in lung cancer. The CDR3 loop spans 14 amino acids. Germline V gene data show CDR1 as SQVTM and CDR2 as ANQGSEA. Trimming took 3 bases from V and 6 from J; bases not matched to a gene: 4. One entry per CDR3 protein results from TCRdb running MiXCR on the 5' RACE reads. The table has some 15,000 distinct CDR3 sequences, less than 9.5% seen once. The study's findings and limits: Expanded alpha and beta TCR counts within tumors tracked tumor mutation counts.

Time point of the sample: sample taken at primary tumor resection. Samples were obtained from about 75 donors, all untreated early-stage non-small cell lung cancer patients. This clonotype was detected many times. Its cognate antigen is unknown. The sequenced sample was lung tumor tissue, obtained at surgery. V and J are TRBV29-1 and TRBJ2-2; TRBD1 aligns across 10 bases. The source of this sequence is a male donor with early-stage non-small cell lung cancer. The DNA of the CDR3 is TGCAGCGTTGAGCCGGACAGGGGGGCCGGGGAGCTGTTTTTT. This encodes CSVEPDRGAGELFF.